A selection of T cell receptor beta chains follows, all from one sample in a study of T cells expressing NK-cell markers. TCRdb re-called the 5' RACE reads and shows each CDR3 protein once, DNA omitted. This listing includes a few hundred thousand distinct CDR3 sequences. Source material: blood T cells: a sorted CD56 or NKG2C T cell subset, CD4+ or CD8+ T cells, or bulk PBMC T cells (not recorded which). Source of these receptors: a young man in good health. The CDR3 runs from the conserved cysteine through the conserved F or W. The order of the fields is V gene, J gene, CDR3 protein.

TRBV11-2	TRBJ1-2	CASSPGGPLNYGYTF
TRBV6-5	TRBJ1-1	CASSYSYQAGGNTEAFF
TRBV29-1	TRBJ1-4	CSAEVATNEKLFF
TRBV25-1	TRBJ2-5	CASSAAGGETQYF
TRBV6-5	TRBJ2-1	CASSSPCLSYNEQFF
TRBV18	TRBJ2-1	CASSPGSGEQFF
TRBV30	TRBJ1-1	CAWNRALNTEAFF
TRBV7-9	TRBJ1-1	CASSLKSVGTGAFF
TRBV7-9	TRBJ2-1	CASNMGGPSNEQFF
TRBV20-1	TRBJ2-1	CSATPSSGSYNEQFF
TRBV12-3/TRBV12-4	TRBJ2-7	CASRTSGSYEQYF
TRBV20-1	TRBJ2-5	CSARVAGQETQYF
TRBV20-1	TRBJ2-3	CSARDKGQGNWADTQYF
TRBV20-1	TRBJ2-3	CSASSRARTDTQYF
TRBV7-6	TRBJ2-3	CASTLGLANTDTQYF
TRBV18	TRBJ2-1	CASSPSGTSGYNEQFF